The present T cell receptor (beta chain) was sequenced within a study of control samples from healthy donors and cancer patients. Method: immunoSEQ multiplex PCR; TCRdb's copy keeps in-frame clones and lacks some. Of tens of thousands of clones listed, about 92% were seen once; the top ten hold 1.7%. Trimming removed 2 bases from V and 9 bases from J; junction bases left unmatched: 10. Germline V gene data show CDR1 as MNHNY and CDR2 as SVGAGI (reference sequence). The CDR3 length is 16 residues. The sample was PBMCs. The chain has TRBV6-6 and TRBJ1-6; 7 bases are shared with TRBD1. This clonotype was obtained from a man aged 40-50 years with colorectal cancer. The CDR3 loop reads CASSYEPGQRSSPLHF. DNA for the CDR3: TGTGCCAGCAGTTACGAGCCGGGACAGAGAAGTTCACCCCTCCACTTT.